This TCR beta chain derives from a study of T cell clones after liver transplantation. The overall study: Apart from a few HCV-positive recipients, transplants were for non-autoimmune, non-viral reasons.

Study-wide findings and caveats: A significant post-transplant drop in circulating graft-donor-reactive CD4 TCRbeta sequences occurred in most of the 8 subjects.

In its sample, this clone was seen once. Its antigen is not identified. The assay was immunoSEQ multiplex PCR, and TCRdb's table has in-frame clones only and misses some. The table includes fewer than 25,000 clones, 93% detected once. The CDR3 runs 14 residues. V lost 3 bases to trimming and J lost 5 bases, with 13 bases between them. Germline V CDR1 and CDR2: MDHEN, SYDVKM. This TCR was sampled from a human patient who received a liver transplant. T cells may partly derive from the graft donor. V and J are TRBV28 and TRBJ2-5; D is undetermined. The sequencing here drew on CD8+ T cells from blood, taken less than 27 months after liver transplant. The CDR3 nucleotides read TGTGCCAGCAGTTTCGATGGCCGGTGGGAGACCCAGTACTTC. This sequence encodes CASSFDGRWETQYF.